This TCR beta chain was sequenced during a study of vaccination effects on CD4 cells after COVID-19. About the research overall: Post-vaccine specimens arrived a median 72 days past the second dose. Broader study findings: The authors studied few convalescent patients and collected no early post-infection timepoints. Cross-reaction with common cold coronaviruses was seen in only 1 of 255 vaccine-induced clones from healthy vaccinees.

The V and J ends lost 4 bases and 6 bases respectively, with 22 bases between them. The germline gives CDR1 SGHVS, CDR2 FQNEAQ. CDR3 length: 16 residues. With the ViraFEST assay, the study expanded antigen-specific CD4+ T cells using viral peptide pools, then sequenced them. Between days 9 and 11 of culture, CD4+ T cells were separated out. Participants each got two BNT162b2 or mRNA-1273 vaccine doses. The table came from immunoSEQ multiplex PCR; TCRdb's copy has only in-frame clones and leaves some out. The profile shows approximately 23,000 clones, about 70% of them singletons. A note on this clone: As yet, its antigen is unknown.

The source was CD4+ T cells from PBMCs cultured with SARS-CoV-2 spike peptides, collected after COVID-19 vaccination. The source is a human donor who received a COVID-19 vaccine. The chain carries TRBV7-8 and TRBJ2-7; D may be TRBD1 (5 bases). The CDR3: CASSSPTAGFLGEQYF. The CDR3 nucleotides are TGTGCCAGCAGCTCCCCTACTGCAGGGTTTCTCGGCGAGCAGTACTTC. The full variable domain, its missing parts supplied by reference TRBV7-8 and TRBJ2-7, is GAGVSQSPRYKVAKRGQDVALRCDPISGHVSLFWYQQALGQGPEFLTYFQNEAQLDKSGLPSDRFFAERPEGSVSTLKIQRTQQEDSAVYLCASSSPTAGFLGEQYFGPGTRLTVT.